The 2 T cell receptor beta chains listed next were all sequenced from one sample in a study of metastatic and nonmetastatic thyroid tumors. TCRdb re-clonotyped the PCR reads through MiXCR. The data contain 75,000 to 95,000 clones, 12% of them seen just once; the ten biggest clones take up about 10%. There were no patients who had received any treatment before thyroid surgery. Sequencing used blood. Receptors originate from a female donor with papillary thyroid cancer or a benign thyroid nodule (not recorded which). Some clones in this sample may be carry-over from other donors' samples.

Of note for this clone: Germline is not matched at one junction end, which may reflect a read error. The CDR3 protein is CASSRSVTSGKYNEQFF. The CDR3 DNA follows: TGTGCTAGCAGCCGTAGCGTGACTAGCGGGAAATACAATGAGCAGTTCTTC. This sequence joins TRBV9 and TRBJ2-1; TRBD2 matches at 11 bases. Per germline, CDR1 SGDLS and CDR2 YYNGEE. The CDR3 consists of 17 residues.

This clone was counted only a few times. This sequence joins TRBV28 and TRBJ2-3; D is undetermined. There are 15 residues in the CDR3. V dropped 7 bases and J dropped 5 bases, with 19 bases sitting between them. The germline V gene encodes CDR1 MDHEN and CDR2 SYDVKM. The CDR3 region has the DNA TGTGCCAGCATTTTTGGGCATGGGGTAAAAGATACGCAGTATTTT. Amino acids: CASIFGHGVKDTQYF.